A selection of T cell receptor beta chains follows, all from one sample in a study of high-grade serous ovarian cancer treatment subgroups. Profiling relied on immunoSEQ multiplex PCR, and the TCRdb table lists in-frame clones only, not all of them. In the table there are 2,000 to 2,500 clones, more than 65% of which are singletons. Input material: tumor tissue. All receptors come from a human donor with high-grade serous ovarian cancer. CDR3s leave out the opening cysteine and the closing phenylalanine or tryptophan. The order of the fields is J gene, clone size, V gene, CDR3 protein. A row's size may be missing; if present it is once, few, many or a size class.

J: TRBJ1-3
size: once
V: TRBV18
CDR3: ASSPSGAGVGNTIY

J: TRBJ2-1
size: .
V: TRBV9
CDR3: ASSVEGGLAGPYNEQF

J: TRBJ1-5
size: .
V: TRBV5-4
CDR3: ASSLSDFQPQH

J: TRBJ2-5
size: .
V: TRBV19
CDR3: ATGPGGGETQY

J: TRBJ1-6
size: few
V: TRBV25-1
CDR3: ASRPREGRRDSPLH

J: TRBJ1-2
size: .
V: TRBV23-1
CDR3: ASSQLPHVRDTNYGYT

J: TRBJ2-5
size: .
V: TRBV19
CDR3: ASSPQRRPETQY

J: TRBJ2-7
size: .
V: TRBV19
CDR3: ASIHPRVPNYEQY

J: TRBJ1-2
size: few
V: TRBV19
CDR3: ASSPANYGYT

J: TRBJ2-7
size: .
V: TRBV5-1
CDR3: ASSLSGNYEQY

J: TRBJ2-1
size: once
V: TRBV7-3
CDR3: ASSFDGREQF

J: TRBJ1-3
size: .
V: TRBV5-5
CDR3: ASRGGSPGNTIY

J: TRBJ1-2
size: .
V: TRBV21-1
CDR3: ASSKPRGRDGYT